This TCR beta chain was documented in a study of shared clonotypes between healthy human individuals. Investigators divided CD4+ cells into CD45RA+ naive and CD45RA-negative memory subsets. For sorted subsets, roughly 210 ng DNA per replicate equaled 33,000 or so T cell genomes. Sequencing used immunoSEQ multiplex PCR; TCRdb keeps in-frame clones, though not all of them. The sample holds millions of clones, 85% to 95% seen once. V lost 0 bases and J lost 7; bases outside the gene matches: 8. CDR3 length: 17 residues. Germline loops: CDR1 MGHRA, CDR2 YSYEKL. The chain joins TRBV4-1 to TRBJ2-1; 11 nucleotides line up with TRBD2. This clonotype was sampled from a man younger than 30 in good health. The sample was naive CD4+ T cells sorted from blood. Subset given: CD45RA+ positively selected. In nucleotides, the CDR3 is TGCGCCAGCAGCCAAGAAGGGCTAGCGGGAGGTCTGAATGAGCAGTTCTTC. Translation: CASSQEGLAGGLNEQFF.